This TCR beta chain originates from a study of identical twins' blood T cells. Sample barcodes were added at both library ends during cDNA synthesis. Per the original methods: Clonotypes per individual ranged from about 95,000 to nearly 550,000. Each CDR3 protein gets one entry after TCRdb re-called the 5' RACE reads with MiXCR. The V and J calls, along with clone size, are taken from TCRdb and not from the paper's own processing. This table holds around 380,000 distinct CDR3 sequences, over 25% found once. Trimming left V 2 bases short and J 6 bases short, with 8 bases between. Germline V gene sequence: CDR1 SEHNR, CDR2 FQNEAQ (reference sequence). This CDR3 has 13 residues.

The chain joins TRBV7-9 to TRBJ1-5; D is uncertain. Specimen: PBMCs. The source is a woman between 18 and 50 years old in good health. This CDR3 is CASSLTSSQPQHF. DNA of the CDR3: TGTGCCAGCAGCTTAACCAGTAGTCAGCCCCAGCATTTT.